This T cell receptor beta chain was sequenced in a study of blood T cell repertoires in COVID-19. Study-wide context: Researchers got acute and convalescent COVID-19 samples from the United States, Italy and Spain.

Authors' data handling: Amplification from reference gene primers served as the basis for estimated nucleated cell counts. Produced via immunoSEQ multiplex PCR; TCRdb's table is partial and in-frame only. From that table come the V and J calls and clone size; the DNA was used to work out D and trimming. Found here are hundreds of thousands of clones, about four fifths of them singletons; the top ten hold around 7.2%. Seattle cases were enrolled at active infection and followed longitudinally. CDR1 is SNHLY, CDR2 FYNNEI, per germline. This CDR3 has 14 residues. V lost 7 bases and J lost 3, with 15 bases in between.

Material for sequencing was peripheral blood. This sequence was found in a woman older than 75 with COVID-19, enrolled during active disease. This chain uses TRBV2 with TRBJ1-2, with D tentatively TRBD1 (5 bases). CDR3 in DNA: TGTGCCAGCACCTACAAACAGGATTACTATGGCTACACCTTC. It yields the protein CASTYKQDYYGYTF. Complete variable domain (other parts from reference TRBV2 and TRBJ1-2): EPEVTQTPSHQVTQMGQEVILRCVPISNHLYFYWYRQILGQKVEFLVSFYNNEISEKSEIFDDQFSVERPDGSNFTLKIRSTKLEDSAMYFCASTYKQDYYGYTFGSGTRLTVV.